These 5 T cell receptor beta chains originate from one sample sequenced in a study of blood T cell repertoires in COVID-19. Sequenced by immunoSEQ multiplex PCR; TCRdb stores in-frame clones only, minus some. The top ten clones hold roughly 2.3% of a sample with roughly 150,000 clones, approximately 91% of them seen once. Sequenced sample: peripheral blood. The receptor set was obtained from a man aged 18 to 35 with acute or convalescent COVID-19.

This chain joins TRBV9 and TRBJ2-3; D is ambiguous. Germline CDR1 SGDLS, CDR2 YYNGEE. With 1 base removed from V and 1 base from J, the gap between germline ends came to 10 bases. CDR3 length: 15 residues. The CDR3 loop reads CASSVLDPRTDTQYF. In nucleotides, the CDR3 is TGTGCCAGCAGCGTACTAGATCCCCGCACAGATACGCAGTATTTT.

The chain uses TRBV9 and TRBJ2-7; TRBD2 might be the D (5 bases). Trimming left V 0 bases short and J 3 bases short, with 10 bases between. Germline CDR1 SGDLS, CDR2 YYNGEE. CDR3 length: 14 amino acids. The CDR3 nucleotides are TGTGCCAGCAGCGTAGGAGACGGGAACTACGAGCAGTACTTC. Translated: CASSVGDGNYEQYF.

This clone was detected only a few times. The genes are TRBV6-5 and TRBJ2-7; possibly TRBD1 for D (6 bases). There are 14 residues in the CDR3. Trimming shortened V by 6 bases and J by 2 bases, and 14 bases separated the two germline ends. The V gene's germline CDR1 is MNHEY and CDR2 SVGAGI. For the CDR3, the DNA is TGTGCCAGCAGCATACAGGGATCGACCTACGAGCAGTACTTC. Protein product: CASSIQGSTYEQYF.

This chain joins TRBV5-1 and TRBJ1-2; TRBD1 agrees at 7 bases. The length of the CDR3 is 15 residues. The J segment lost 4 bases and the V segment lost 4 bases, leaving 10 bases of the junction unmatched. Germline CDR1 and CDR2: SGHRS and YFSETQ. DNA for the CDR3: TGCGCCAGCAGCCGGACCCAGGGACAGCTCTATGGCTACACCTTC. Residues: CASSRTQGQLYGYTF.

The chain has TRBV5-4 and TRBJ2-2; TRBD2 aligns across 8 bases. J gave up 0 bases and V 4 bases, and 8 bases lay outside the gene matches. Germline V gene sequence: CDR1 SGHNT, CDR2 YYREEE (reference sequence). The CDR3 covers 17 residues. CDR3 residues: CASSPIIAGSNTGELFF. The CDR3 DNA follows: TGTGCCAGCAGCCCAATAATAGCGGGGTCGAACACCGGGGAGCTGTTTTTT.